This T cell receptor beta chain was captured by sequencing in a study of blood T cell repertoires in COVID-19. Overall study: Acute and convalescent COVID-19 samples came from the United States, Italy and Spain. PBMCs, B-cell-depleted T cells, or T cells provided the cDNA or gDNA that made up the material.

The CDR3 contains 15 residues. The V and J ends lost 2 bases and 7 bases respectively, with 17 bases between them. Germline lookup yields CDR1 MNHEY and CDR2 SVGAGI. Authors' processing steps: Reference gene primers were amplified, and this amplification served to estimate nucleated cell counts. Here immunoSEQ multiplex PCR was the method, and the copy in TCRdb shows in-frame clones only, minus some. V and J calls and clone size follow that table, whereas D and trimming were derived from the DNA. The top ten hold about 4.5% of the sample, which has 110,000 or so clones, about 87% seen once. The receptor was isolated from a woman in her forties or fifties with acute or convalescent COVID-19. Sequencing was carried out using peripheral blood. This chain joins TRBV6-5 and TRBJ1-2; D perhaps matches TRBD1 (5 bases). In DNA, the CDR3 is TGTGCCAGCAGTTACGGTCAGCGGGGGGTGCGTGGCTACACCTTC. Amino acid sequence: CASSYGQRGVRGYTF.